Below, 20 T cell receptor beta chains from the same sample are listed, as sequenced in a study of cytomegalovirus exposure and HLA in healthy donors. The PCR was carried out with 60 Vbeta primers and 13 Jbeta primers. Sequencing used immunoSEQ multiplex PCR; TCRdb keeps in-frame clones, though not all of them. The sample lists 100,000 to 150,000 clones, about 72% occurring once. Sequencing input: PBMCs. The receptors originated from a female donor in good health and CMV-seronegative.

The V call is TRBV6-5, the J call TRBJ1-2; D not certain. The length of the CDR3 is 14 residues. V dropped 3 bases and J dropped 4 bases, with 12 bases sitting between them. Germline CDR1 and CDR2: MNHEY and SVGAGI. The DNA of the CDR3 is TGTGCCAGCAGTTATGGTTCGTCCGGCTATGGCTACACCTTC. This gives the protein CASSYGSSGYGYTF.

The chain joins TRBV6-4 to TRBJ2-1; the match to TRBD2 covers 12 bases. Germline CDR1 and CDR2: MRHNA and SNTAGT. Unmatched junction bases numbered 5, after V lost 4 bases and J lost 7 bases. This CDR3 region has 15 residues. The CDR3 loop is CASSGGLAGRNEQFF. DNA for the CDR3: TGTGCCAGCAGTGGAGGACTAGCGGGAAGAAATGAGCAGTTCTTC.

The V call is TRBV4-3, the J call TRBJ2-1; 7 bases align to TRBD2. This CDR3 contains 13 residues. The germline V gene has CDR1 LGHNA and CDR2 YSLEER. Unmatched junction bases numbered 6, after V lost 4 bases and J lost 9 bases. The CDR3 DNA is TGCGCCAGCAGCCGCCAGCGGGACGGTGAGCAGTTCTTC. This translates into CASSRQRDGEQFF.

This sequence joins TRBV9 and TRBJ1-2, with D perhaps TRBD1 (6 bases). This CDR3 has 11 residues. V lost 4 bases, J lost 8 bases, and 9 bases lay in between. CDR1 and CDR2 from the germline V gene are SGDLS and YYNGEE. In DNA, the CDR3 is TGTGCCAGCAGCACAGGGACCGGCTACACCTTC. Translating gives CASSTGTGYTF.

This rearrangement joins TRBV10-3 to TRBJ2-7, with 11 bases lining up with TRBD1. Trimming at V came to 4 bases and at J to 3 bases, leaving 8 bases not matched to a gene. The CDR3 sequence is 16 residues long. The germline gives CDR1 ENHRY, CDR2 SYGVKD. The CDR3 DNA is TGTGCCATCAGTGGTTTCCGGGACAGGGGGATCTACGAGCAGTACTTC. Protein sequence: CAISGFRDRGIYEQYF.

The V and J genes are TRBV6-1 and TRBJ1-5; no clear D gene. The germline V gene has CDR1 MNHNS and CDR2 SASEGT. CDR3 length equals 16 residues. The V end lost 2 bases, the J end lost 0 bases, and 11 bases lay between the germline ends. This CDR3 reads CASSERDTYSNQPQHF. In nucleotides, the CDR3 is TGTGCCAGCAGTGAACGAGACACCTATAGCAATCAGCCCCAGCATTTT.

The CDR3 sequence: CAISGDGSGGTIYF. Written as DNA, the CDR3 is TGTGCCATCAGTGGGGACGGCTCCGGGGGCACCATATATTTT. V usage is TRBV10-3 and J usage is TRBJ1-3; D is possibly TRBD1 (5 bases). Trimming pared 4 bases from V and 9 bases from J, leaving 16 bases between. The CDR3 length is 14 residues. From germline, CDR1 is ENHRY and CDR2 SYGVKD.

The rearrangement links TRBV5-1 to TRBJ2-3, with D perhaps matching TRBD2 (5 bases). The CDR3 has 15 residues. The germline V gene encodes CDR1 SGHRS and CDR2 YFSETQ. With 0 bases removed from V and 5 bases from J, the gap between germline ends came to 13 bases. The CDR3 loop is CASSLGGLAGDTQYF. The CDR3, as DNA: TGCGCCAGCAGCTTGGGTGGTCTAGCTGGAGATACGCAGTATTTT.

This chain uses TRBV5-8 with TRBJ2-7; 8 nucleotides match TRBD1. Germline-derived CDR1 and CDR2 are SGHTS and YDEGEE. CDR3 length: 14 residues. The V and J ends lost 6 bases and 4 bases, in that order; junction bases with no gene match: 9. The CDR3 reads CASTTRTGPYEQYF. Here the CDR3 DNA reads TGTGCCAGCACGACGAGGACAGGGCCGTACGAGCAGTACTTC.

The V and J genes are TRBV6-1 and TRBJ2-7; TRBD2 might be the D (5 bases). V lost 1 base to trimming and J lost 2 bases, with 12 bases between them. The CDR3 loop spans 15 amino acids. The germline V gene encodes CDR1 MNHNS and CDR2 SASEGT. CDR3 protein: CASSEEKRWAYEQYF. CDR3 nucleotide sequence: TGTGCCAGCAGTGAAGAGAAGCGGTGGGCCTACGAGCAGTACTTC.

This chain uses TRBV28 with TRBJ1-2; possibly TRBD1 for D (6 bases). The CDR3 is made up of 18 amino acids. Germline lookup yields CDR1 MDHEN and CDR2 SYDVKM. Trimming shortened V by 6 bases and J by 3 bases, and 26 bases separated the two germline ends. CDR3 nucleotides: TGTGCCAGCAGCACCCATTGGGGGCGGGAGGTTACAGACTATGGCTACACCTTC. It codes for CASSTHWGREVTDYGYTF.

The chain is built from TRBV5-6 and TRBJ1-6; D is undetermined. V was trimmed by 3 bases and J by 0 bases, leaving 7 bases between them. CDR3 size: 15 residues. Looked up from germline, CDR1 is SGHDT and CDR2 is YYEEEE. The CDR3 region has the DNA TGTGCCAGCAGCTCGTTGAGCTCCTATAATTCACCCCTCCACTTT. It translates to CASSSLSSYNSPLHF.

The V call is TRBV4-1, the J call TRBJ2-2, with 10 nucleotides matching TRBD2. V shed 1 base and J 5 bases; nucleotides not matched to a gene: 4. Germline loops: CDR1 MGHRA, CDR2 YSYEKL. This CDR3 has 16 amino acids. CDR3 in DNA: TGCGCCAGCAGCCAAGCAGGGACTAGCGTTACCGGGGAGCTGTTTTTT. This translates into CASSQAGTSVTGELFF.

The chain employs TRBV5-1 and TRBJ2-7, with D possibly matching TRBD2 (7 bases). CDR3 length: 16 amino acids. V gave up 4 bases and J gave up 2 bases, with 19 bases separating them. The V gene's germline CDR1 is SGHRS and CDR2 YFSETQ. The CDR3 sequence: CASSAYLQGGAYEQYF. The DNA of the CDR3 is TGCGCCAGCAGCGCATACCTACAGGGAGGGGCCTACGAGCAGTACTTC.

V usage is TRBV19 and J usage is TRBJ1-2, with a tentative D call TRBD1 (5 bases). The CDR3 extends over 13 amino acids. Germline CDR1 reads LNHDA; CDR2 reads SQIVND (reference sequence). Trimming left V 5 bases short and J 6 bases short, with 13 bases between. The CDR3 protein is CASSPQWGDGYTF. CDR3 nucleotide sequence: TGTGCCAGTAGTCCACAATGGGGGGATGGCTACACCTTC.

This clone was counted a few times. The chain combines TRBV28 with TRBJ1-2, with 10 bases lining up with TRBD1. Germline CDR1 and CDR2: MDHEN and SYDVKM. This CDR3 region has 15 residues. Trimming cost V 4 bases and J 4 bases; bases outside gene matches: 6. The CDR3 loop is CASSSPGQGSYGYTF. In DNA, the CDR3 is TGTGCCAGCAGTTCTCCGGGACAGGGGTCCTATGGCTACACCTTC.

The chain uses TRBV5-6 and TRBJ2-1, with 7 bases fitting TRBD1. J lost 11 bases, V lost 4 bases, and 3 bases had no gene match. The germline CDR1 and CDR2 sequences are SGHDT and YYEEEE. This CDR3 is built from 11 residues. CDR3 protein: CASSQTGKQFF. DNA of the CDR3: TGTGCCAGCAGCCAGACAGGGAAGCAGTTCTTC.

This CDR3 is CASNFRGGLEAFF. Written as DNA, the CDR3 is TGTGCCAGCAATTTCCGTGGCGGCCTTGAAGCTTTCTTT. This sequence joins TRBV27 and TRBJ1-1, with no clear D. Trimming pared 7 bases from V and 7 bases from J, leaving 16 bases between. This CDR3 region has 13 residues. Germline values: CDR1 MNHEY, CDR2 SMNVEV (reference sequence).

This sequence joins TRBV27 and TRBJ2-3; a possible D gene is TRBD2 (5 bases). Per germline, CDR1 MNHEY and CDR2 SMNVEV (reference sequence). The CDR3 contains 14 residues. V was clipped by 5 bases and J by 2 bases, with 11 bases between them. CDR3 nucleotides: TGTGCCAGCAGTCCCTTGGAGGACACAGATACGCAGTATTTT. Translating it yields CASSPLEDTDTQYF.

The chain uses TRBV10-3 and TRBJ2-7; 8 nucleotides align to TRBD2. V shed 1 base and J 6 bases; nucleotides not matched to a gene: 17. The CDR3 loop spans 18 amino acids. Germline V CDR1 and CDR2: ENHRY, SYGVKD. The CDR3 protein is CAISEWEAERLARSEQYF. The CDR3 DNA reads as TGTGCCATCAGTGAGTGGGAAGCGGAGAGACTAGCGCGTTCCGAGCAGTACTTC.